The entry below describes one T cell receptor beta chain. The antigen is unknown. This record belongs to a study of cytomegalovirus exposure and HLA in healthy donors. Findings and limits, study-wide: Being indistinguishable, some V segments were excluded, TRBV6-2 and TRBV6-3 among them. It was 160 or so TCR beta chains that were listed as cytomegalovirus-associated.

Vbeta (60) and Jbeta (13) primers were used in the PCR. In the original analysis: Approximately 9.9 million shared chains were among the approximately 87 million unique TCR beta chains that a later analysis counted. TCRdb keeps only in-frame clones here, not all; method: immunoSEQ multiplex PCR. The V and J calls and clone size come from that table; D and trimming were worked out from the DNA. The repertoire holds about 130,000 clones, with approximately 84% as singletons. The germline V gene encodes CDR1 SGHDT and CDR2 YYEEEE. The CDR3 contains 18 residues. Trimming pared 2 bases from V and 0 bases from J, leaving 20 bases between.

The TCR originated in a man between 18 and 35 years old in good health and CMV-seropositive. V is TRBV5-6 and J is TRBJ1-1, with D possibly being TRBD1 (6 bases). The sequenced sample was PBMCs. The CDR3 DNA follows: TGTGCCAGCAGCTTACGCTGGGACCTTACAGGGATGAACACTGAAGCTTTCTTT. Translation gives CASSLRWDLTGMNTEAFF.